This section outlines one TCR beta chain sequence together with its context. Its antigen specificity is not known. No much larger clone exists at a distance of one base, and base qualities are not known. This entry comes from a study of cytomegalovirus exposure and HLA in healthy donors (TCRdb year 2017). Context from the whole study: An earlier analysis of roughly 570 of the donors reported about 300 Gb of sequence data and around 120 million unique TCR beta sequences obtained from about 200 million T cells. Roughly 290 gigabases of sequencing data and about 92 million unique TCR sequences made up an early release that covered fewer than 650 HLA-typed donors. Using immunosequencing, the study profiled T cell repertoires from approximately 700 subjects and related those repertoires to cytomegalovirus serostatus. The study aimed to test whether cataloging public T cell receptors could reveal signatures of past pathogen exposure. Of the approximately 370 genotyped donors, 80% to 90% were placed in the genetic ancestry cluster associated with self-reported Caucasian donors. Typing coverage differed by locus: A, B, C, DRB1 and DQB1 were typed in roughly 620-630 donors, DQA1 in approximately 520, DPA1 in 600 to 610, and DPB1 in just under 490. All discovery cohort repertoires had been generated on a single sequencing platform. In a later analysis, previously published TCR beta repertoires from 600 to 850 donors were re-analyzed and high-resolution HLA genotyping was added so that TCR occurrence patterns could be studied. An earlier analysis of several hundred of the donors used high-throughput TCR beta sequencing to judge whether each TCR beta V gene segment behaved as functional or pseudogenic. A later genetic analysis took genome-wide SNP genotypes for about 65% of the 666 donors and used that subset as a discovery cohort. To predict cytomegalovirus infection status, the study combined high-throughput TCR immunosequencing, statistical association of individual TCRs with disease status, and machine learning. Across around 400 genotyped donors of the cohort, an average of roughly 230,000 unique TCR beta nucleotide sequences per donor were sequenced, and roughly a sixth of those sequences were non-productive. A separate validation cohort of over 95 different subjects was used in addition to the 666-subject first cohort. Donor age, sex, ethnicity and CMV serostatus were compiled together with the repertoire data. HLA typing included class I and class II loci at four-digit resolution. About five DR-DQ haplotypes were handled as single units for association and clustering because linkage in the cohort was strong. In the later analysis, no new phenotypic data were used to find candidate immune exposures; instead, reliance was placed on TCR beta sequences and their occurrence across donors.

Libraries were built with the immunoSEQ multiplex PCR assay. A mixture of 60 forward primers for TCR Vbeta segments and 13 reverse primers for TCR Jbeta segments was used in the multiplex PCR. The CDR3 region of rearranged TCR beta genes was amplified from genomic DNA by a multiplex PCR assay. Amplified TCR beta libraries were sequenced as 87-base-pair reads on the Illumina HiSeq System. As for how the authors treated the data: In a later analysis, tens of millions of unique TCR beta chains were counted across the roughly 670 repertoires, and approximately 11 million of these chains were shared by at least two donors. To remove PCR and sequencing errors, raw reads were error-corrected and collapsed into unique sequences using a nearest-neighbor algorithm that merged closely related sequences. Alignment of CDR3 sequences to IMGT reference sequences was used to assign V, D and J gene segments. For a sequence to be retained, a match of at least six nucleotides to both a V gene segment and a J gene segment was required. A rearrangement was called productive if the CDR3 had no stop codons and remained in frame with V and J, and every other rearrangement was called non-productive. Following IMGT convention, CDR3 was defined as the stretch from the second conserved V-encoded cysteine up to the conserved J-encoded phenylalanine. In an earlier analysis of roughly 610 of the donors, sequences lacking an unambiguous match to a single V gene segment were excluded. In an earlier analysis of a few hundred of the donors, a V segment was called functional when productive rearrangements were above 56.7%, and segregating when the standard deviation between donors exceeded 5%. A statistical classification framework was developed to diagnose cytomegalovirus status using the catalog of TCR beta chain sequences. In a later analysis, V and J genes were assigned by comparing TCR nucleotide sequences against IMGT/GENE-DB human TR gene sequences. Using the TCRdist pipeline, a later analysis assigned CDR3 sequences along with most-parsimonious VDJ recombination scenarios. A later analysis defined each TCR beta chain by its CDR3 amino acid sequence plus V-gene family, and excluded reads lacking a unique V-gene family. As a way to deal with suspected cross-contamination and a sequencing artifact, a later analysis dropped approximately 570 nucleotide sequences that were highly shared and had low generation probability. In a later analysis, a clonal expansion index for each public chain was calculated from normalized within-repertoire ranks of inferred template counts. In a later analysis, generation probabilities were computed using a VDJ recombination model fitted to out-of-frame rearrangements, and the results were checked against IGoR. Hypergeometric tests were used in a later analysis to score TCR-TCR, TCR-HLA and TCR-CMV co-occurrence, with a repertoire-size bias correction applied to the TCR pairs. False discovery rates were estimated in a later analysis by permuting HLA or CMV assignments 20 times. In a later analysis, co-occurring TCRs were grouped with DBSCAN, and TCRdist sequence similarity was added when clustering was performed within HLA-allele-positive subsets. Repertoires with fewer than 30,000 or more than 120,000 public chains were left out of co-occurrence clustering, as were about 5 repertoires with anomalous nucleotide sharing. Drawn from immuneACCESS, this table holds only the in-frame rearrangements with V and J called that TCRdb kept. Clones are partly lost; checked studies trace under half to an unresolved V gene and leave the rest unexplained. V and J calls and clone size are given by that table; D and trimming were obtained from the DNA. This sample is represented by about 76,000 clones; 65% to 75% of them were singletons. About 16% of the sample comes from the top ten.

Trimming takes 6 bases off V and 12 bases off J; junction bases not matched to a gene: 19. For CDR1 and CDR2, the germline V gene lists MDHEN and SYDVKM. From cysteine to phenylalanine, the CDR3 is 17 amino acids long. This entry keeps only the CDR3 DNA: 51 bases, framed from base 1. The cohort was made up of 666 healthy bone marrow donors. Cohort members were all nominally healthy when sampled, although unrecorded immune exposures were likely present. The donor tested CMV seropositive, placing the donor among the 290 or so seropositive members of the cohort. A peripheral blood sample was provided by each donor, and peripheral blood mononuclear cells were used for TCR beta sequencing. Genomic DNA extraction from the blood cell samples was performed with the Qiagen DNeasy Blood Extraction Kit. Results and caveats for the whole study, not just this receptor: Specific HLA alleles were associated with about 17,000 TCR beta sequences at a false discovery rate of 0.05 in a later analysis. When HLA alleles, especially DR and DQ, strongly co-occurred, attributing TCR associations to individual alleles was difficult. Correlated functional status among segregating V segments might reflect linkage disequilibrium, but an unknown experimental factor could not be ruled out. Immune exposure information for the cohort was limited to CMV serostatus. Because the 87-base-pair reads could not distinguish some IMGT-functional V segments, including TRBV6-2 and TRBV6-3, those segments were excluded. In a later analysis, most CMV-associated TCR beta chains were found to appear HLA-restricted, with HLA associations seemingly driven largely by CMV exposure. A total of around 150 TCR beta chains were listed by the study as associated with cytomegalovirus. According to a later genetic analysis, donors in an Asian-associated ancestry cluster had fewer N-insertions in productive TCRs than the approximately 650-donor mean. In a later analysis, TCR association rates were found to vary across HLA loci, with the most associated TCRs seen for DRB1 alleles and the fewest for HLA-C alleles. About 17 rarely observed V segments, including chromosome 9 orphons, were excluded from the earlier analysis of a few hundred of the donors because counts were too low. The authors suggested that the approach could potentially be generalized to other disease states and immunological phenotypes. In vitro tests confirmed that three of the cytomegalovirus-associated TCR beta chains recognize cytomegalovirus antigens. A later analysis reported that several top co-occurrence clusters appeared linked to parvovirus B19, influenza, CMV and Epstein-Barr virus. In both the original and validation cohorts, the classifier was reported to diagnose cytomegalovirus status with high specificity and sensitivity. While some public TCRs were present in many individuals, most TCR sequences turned up only very rarely across donors. The cohort was sequenced for TCR beta chains only, and without alpha or paired-chain data the features that could be detected were limited. In a later genetic analysis, a missense DCLRE1C variant was associated with V-gene and J-gene trimming of TCR beta chains, and the association was replicated in an independent cohort. In an earlier analysis of about 600 of the donors, most TCR beta V segments appeared in productive rearrangements about 87% or about 30% of the time, broadly matching IMGT annotations. The sequencing pipeline was judged likely to have produced a cluster of highly shared sequence variants as a technical artifact. Roughly uniform sequencing depth across donors was assumed in presence/absence analyses, although this assumption may not hold. A further reported finding was that TCR beta sequences accurately predicted the HLA-A and HLA-B alleles for most subjects in the first cohort. In a later analysis, HLA-associated TCR beta chains were found to be more clonally expanded and to have lower generation probabilities than equally common non-associated chains. Because HLA typing was unavailable for some donors at each locus, only the typed subset was used in association tests.

This TCR was recovered from a woman in her thirties or forties in good health and CMV-seropositive. Recombination joined TRBV28 with TRBJ2-1; 11 nucleotides in the junction match TRBD1. The specimen sequenced was PBMCs. The CDR3 region reads CASSLTIPGQGVGGQFF. The DNA reads as follows: TGTGCCAGCAGCCTCACAATACCGGGACAGGGGGTTGGTGGGCAGTTCTTC. When the CDR3 is completed using the reference TRBV28 and TRBJ2-1 genes on either side, the full variable domain is DVKVTQSSRYLVKRTGEKVFLECVQDMDHENMFWYRQDPGLGLRLIYFSYDVKMKEKGDIPEGYSVSREKKERFSLILESASTNQTSMYLCASSLTIPGQGVGGQFFGPGTRLTVL.